This T cell receptor (beta chain) was sequenced for a study of cytomegalovirus exposure and HLA in healthy donors (TCRdb year 2017). Regarding the research as a whole: According to an earlier analysis of 587 of the donors, about 190 million T cells yielded 90 million to 130 million unique TCR beta sequences and around 280 Gb of sequence data. An early release covering around 630 HLA-typed donors comprised about 300 gigabases of sequencing data and around 80 million unique TCR sequences. An earlier analysis of about 620 of the donors applied high-throughput TCR beta sequencing to assess whether each TCR beta V gene segment acted as functional or pseudogenic. Among 398 genotyped donors of the cohort, an average of approximately 230,000 unique TCR beta nucleotide sequences were sequenced per donor, around 20% of them non-productive. Rather than drawing on any new phenotypic data, the later analysis identified candidate immune exposures from TCR beta sequences and the way those sequences occurred across donors. In a later genetic analysis, genome-wide SNP genotypes for about three fifths of the 666 donors were used, and that subset was treated as a discovery cohort. Donor age, sex, ethnicity and CMV serostatus were compiled alongside the repertoire data. All discovery cohort repertoires had been generated on a single sequencing platform. A later analysis re-analyzed previously published TCR beta repertoires from hundreds of donors and added high-resolution HLA genotyping to study TCR occurrence patterns. Of the 300 to 500 genotyped donors, more than 75% were placed in the genetic ancestry cluster associated with self-reported Caucasian donors. The T cell repertoires of 700 or so subjects were profiled by immunosequencing and related to cytomegalovirus serostatus. The study aimed to test whether signatures of past pathogen exposure could be identified by cataloging public T cell receptors. A separate validation cohort of 100 to 150 different subjects was used in addition to the 666-subject first cohort. Class I and class II HLA loci were covered by the typing at four-digit resolution. About 5 DR-DQ haplotypes were handled as single units for association and clustering, since linkage in the cohort was strong. Typing coverage varied by locus: roughly 620-630 donors for A, B, C, DRB1 and DQB1; more than 500 for DQA1; 606 for DPA1; 450 to 480 for DPB1. High-throughput TCR immunosequencing, statistical association of individual TCRs with disease status, and machine learning were combined to predict cytomegalovirus infection status.

The cohort consisted of 600 or so healthy bone marrow donors. Cohort members were all nominally healthy when sampled, although unrecorded immune exposures were likely present. The donor was CMV seronegative and belonged to the group of around 400 seronegative cohort members. A peripheral blood sample was collected from each donor, and TCR beta sequencing was performed on peripheral blood mononuclear cells. The Qiagen DNeasy Blood Extraction Kit was used to extract genomic DNA from the blood cell samples. Taken from cysteine to phenylalanine, the CDR3 has 13 residues. Only CDR3 DNA is held: 39 bases, read in frame from base 1. In the germline V gene (reference sequence), CDR1 corresponds to SEHNR and CDR2 to FQNEAQ. The V and J ends are trimmed by 7 bases and 2 bases, leaving 10 bases between them. Overall results and qualifications from the work: A further reported finding was that TCR beta sequences accurately predicted the HLA-A and HLA-B alleles for most subjects in the first cohort. In a later analysis, over 15,000 TCR beta sequences were associated with specific HLA alleles at a false discovery rate of 0.05. Because HLA typing was unavailable for some donors at each locus, only the typed subset was used in association tests. The study gave a list of over 150 TCR beta chains associated with cytomegalovirus. Because counts were too low, seventeen rarely observed V segments, including chromosome 9 orphons, were left out of the earlier analysis of roughly 600 of the donors. Because the 87-base-pair reads could not distinguish some IMGT-functional V segments, including TRBV6-2 and TRBV6-3, those segments were excluded. According to a later genetic analysis, donors in an Asian-associated ancestry cluster had fewer N-insertions in productive TCRs than the roughly 660-donor mean. Roughly uniform sequencing depth across donors was assumed in presence/absence analyses, although this assumption may not hold. In a later analysis, several top co-occurrence clusters were reported to appear linked to parvovirus B19, influenza, CMV and Epstein-Barr virus. According to the authors, the approach could potentially be generalized to other disease states and immunological phenotypes. In an earlier analysis of under 600 of the donors, most TCR beta V segments were observed in productive rearrangements about 87% or about 30% of the time, broadly matching IMGT annotations. For the cohort, immune exposure information was limited to CMV serostatus. A cluster of highly shared sequence variants was judged likely to represent a technical artifact of the sequencing pipeline. While some public TCRs were present in many individuals, most TCR sequences turned up only very rarely across donors. In vitro tests confirmed that three of the cytomegalovirus-associated TCR beta chains recognize cytomegalovirus antigens. Strong co-occurrence of HLA alleles, especially DR and DQ, made assigning TCR associations to individual alleles difficult. Linkage disequilibrium might explain the correlated functional status among segregating V segments, but an unknown experimental factor could not be excluded. In this cohort, only TCR beta chains were sequenced, and detectable features were limited by the absence of alpha or paired-chain data. The classifier was reported to diagnose cytomegalovirus status with high specificity and sensitivity in both the original and validation cohorts. A later analysis found that HLA-associated TCR beta chains were more clonally expanded and had lower generation probabilities than equally common non-associated chains. A later genetic analysis associated a missense DCLRE1C variant with V-gene and J-gene trimming of TCR beta chains, and an independent cohort replicated the association. In a later analysis, TCR association rates were found to vary across HLA loci, with the most associated TCRs seen for DRB1 alleles and the fewest for HLA-C alleles. Most CMV-associated TCR beta chains appeared to be HLA-restricted in a later analysis, and the HLA associations seemed to be driven largely by CMV exposure.

The library was generated by the immunoSEQ multiplex PCR assay. For the multiplex PCR, a mixture combining 60 forward primers for TCR Vbeta segments and 13 reverse primers for TCR Jbeta segments was used. A multiplex PCR assay on genomic DNA amplified the CDR3 region of rearranged TCR beta genes. Amplified TCR beta libraries were sequenced as 87-base-pair reads on the Illumina HiSeq System. Per the original workflow: In a later analysis, tens of millions of unique TCR beta chains were counted across the approximately 640 repertoires, and roughly 11 million of these chains were shared by at least two donors. Raw reads were error-corrected and collapsed into unique sequences by a nearest-neighbor algorithm in which closely related sequences were merged to remove PCR and sequencing errors. CDR3 sequences were aligned to IMGT reference sequences to assign V, D and J gene segments. For a sequence to be retained, a match of at least six nucleotides was required to both a V gene segment and a J gene segment. Rearrangements were called productive when the CDR3 lacked stop codons and stayed in frame with V and J; all others were non-productive. Following IMGT convention, CDR3 was defined as the stretch from the second conserved V-encoded cysteine up to the conserved J-encoded phenylalanine. Sequences without an unambiguous match to a single V gene segment were excluded from the earlier analysis of a few hundred of the donors. An earlier analysis of over 450 of the donors classified V segments as functional when productive rearrangements were above 56.7% and as segregating when the standard deviation between donors was above 5%. To diagnose cytomegalovirus status from the catalog of TCR beta chain sequences, a statistical classification framework was built. V and J gene assignment, in a later analysis, came from comparing TCR nucleotide sequences with IMGT/GENE-DB human TR gene sequences. Using the TCRdist pipeline, a later analysis assigned CDR3 sequences along with most-parsimonious VDJ recombination scenarios. In a later analysis, every TCR beta chain was defined by the combination of its CDR3 amino acid sequence and its V-gene family, and reads without a unique V-gene family were dropped. As a way to deal with suspected cross-contamination and a sequencing artifact, a later analysis dropped approximately 570 nucleotide sequences that were highly shared and had low generation probability. In a later analysis, a clonal expansion index was calculated for each public chain from normalized within-repertoire ranks of inferred template counts. In a later analysis, generation probabilities were computed with a VDJ recombination model fitted to out-of-frame rearrangements, and the resulting probabilities were checked against IGoR. In a later analysis, TCR-TCR, TCR-HLA and TCR-CMV co-occurrence was scored with hypergeometric tests, and a repertoire-size bias correction was applied to TCR pairs. In a later analysis, false discovery rates were estimated by permuting HLA or CMV assignments 20 times. A later analysis grouped co-occurring TCRs with DBSCAN, adding TCRdist sequence similarity when clustering within HLA-allele-positive subsets. Repertoires with fewer than 30,000 or more than 120,000 public chains were left out of co-occurrence clustering, as were five repertoires with anomalous nucleotide sharing. Not all clones reach the TCRdb copy of this immuneACCESS table, which keeps in-frame sequences only. Checked studies attribute under half of the gap to unresolved V genes and leave the rest unexplained. V, J and clone size are taken as reported in that table, and D and trimming were inferred from the DNA itself. The sample's clone listing holds 150,000 to 200,000 clones. 1.3% of the sample belongs to the ten largest clones.

On this clone: It has no known antigen specificity.

The rearrangement joined TRBV7-9 to TRBJ2-3; TRBD1 could be the D gene, as 5 bases match. This TCR was recovered from a woman aged 55-70 years in good health and CMV-seronegative. What was sequenced was PBMCs. The base sequence is TGTGCCAGCATGGGGCGGTCCACAGATACGCAGTATTTT. Its protein reads: CASMGRSTDTQYF.